The 29 T cell receptor beta chains reported below all come from one sample, sequenced in a study of T cell responses to AZD1222 COVID-19 vaccine. Some clones are missing from TCRdb's copy, which holds only in-frame ones; the method was immunoSEQ multiplex PCR. The data contain about 84,000 clones, around nine tenths of them singletons. The sequences come from peripheral blood, collected on day 0 of AZD1222 vaccination. The receptors here all came from an adult in good health.

The CDR3 is CASSQAGTPTNYGYTF. In nucleotides, the CDR3 is TGCGCCAGCAGCCAGGCCGGGACACCTACTAACTATGGCTACACCTTC. This chain links TRBV4-1 with TRBJ1-2; a possible D gene is TRBD1 (6 bases). The CDR3 length is 16 residues. Germline CDR1 reads MGHRA; CDR2 reads YSYEKL. The V and J ends lost 3 bases and 0 bases respectively, with 14 bases between them.

The rearrangement links TRBV10-1 to TRBJ1-6, with TRBD1 identical over 8 bases. Germline lookup yields CDR1 WNHNN and CDR2 SYGVQD (reference sequence). V lost 6 bases to trimming and J lost 5 bases; unmatched junction nucleotides: 15. There are 18 residues in the CDR3. The CDR3 loop reads CASSNPKIDRGHNSPLHF. CDR3 nucleotides: TGCGCCAGCAGCAATCCCAAAATTGACAGGGGACATAATTCACCCCTCCACTTT.

The chain links TRBV7-2 to TRBJ1-5; 8 bases are a match to TRBD1. The CDR3 spans 18 residues. CDR1 and CDR2 (germline): SGHTA, FQGNSA. V dropped 2 bases and J dropped 3; count of bases not matched to a gene: 12. CDR3 coding DNA: TGTGCCAGCAGCTTAATCGGGACAGGTCGCTCGGTCAATCAGCCCCAGCATTTT. This sequence encodes CASSLIGTGRSVNQPQHF.

This chain uses TRBV6-2 or TRBV6-3 with TRBJ2-2; a weak D match, TRBD1 (7 bases). Per germline, CDR1 MNHEY and CDR2 SVGEGT. The CDR3 spans 14 residues. The V end was cut by 6 bases, the J end by 5 bases, with 13 bases between. CDR3 loop: CASSRQGGTGELFF. The CDR3 region has the DNA TGTGCCAGCAGCCGACAGGGAGGAACCGGGGAGCTGTTTTTT.

The genes are TRBV7-9 and TRBJ2-6, with D perhaps matching TRBD1 or TRBD2 (5 bases each). Germline CDR1 is SEHNR and CDR2 is FQNEAQ (reference sequence). This CDR3 comprises 16 residues. V lost 2 bases, J lost 0 bases, and 8 bases lay in between. The CDR3 sequence is CASSLHGTSGANVLTF. In DNA, the CDR3 is TGTGCCAGCAGCTTACATGGGACCTCTGGGGCCAACGTCCTGACTTTC.

The V call is TRBV29-1, the J call TRBJ1-1; 8 positions agree with TRBD1. CDR1 is SQVTM, CDR2 ANQGSEA, per germline. J gave up 3 bases and V 3 bases, and 3 bases lay outside the gene matches. The CDR3 loop spans 13 amino acids. CDR3 sequence (DNA): TGCAGCGTTGACCCGACAGGGGACACTGAAGCTTTCTTT. Protein product: CSVDPTGDTEAFF.

The CDR3 loop reads CASSSFVGGLYNEQFF. The CDR3 nucleotides read TGTGCCAGCAGCTCTTTCGTGGGAGGGCTTTACAATGAGCAGTTCTTC. V gene TRBV5-4 combines with J gene TRBJ2-1; 7 bases are a match to TRBD2. Germline lookup yields CDR1 SGHNT and CDR2 YYREEE (reference sequence). The CDR3 runs to 16 residues. The trim removed 3 bases at V and 4 bases at J, leaving 10 bases unmatched.

This chain connects TRBV27 to TRBJ1-1; the D gene is possibly TRBD1 (6 bases). V lost 5 bases and J lost 8, with 18 bases in between. There are 14 residues in the CDR3. Germline CDR1 reads MNHEY; CDR2 reads SMNVEV (reference sequence). CDR3 in amino acids: CASSDRPTGFEAFF. In DNA form, the CDR3 reads TGTGCCAGCAGTGATCGACCTACAGGGTTCGAAGCTTTCTTT.

To note about this clone: The identical CDR3 is also encoded by other nucleotide sequences in the sample. This chain connects TRBV12-3 or TRBV12-4 to TRBJ1-1; D is perhaps TRBD1 (5 bases). Trimming shortened V by 3 bases and J by 1 base, and 6 bases separated the two germline ends. This CDR3 has 13 residues. In DNA, the CDR3 is TGTGCCAGCAGTTTTGGGGGGAACACTGAAGCTTTCTTT. This sequence encodes CASSFGGNTEAFF.

DNA for the CDR3: TGTGCCAGCAGCCAAGGGGACAGCGACGGCTTGGATGGCTACACCTTC. It encodes CASSQGDSDGLDGYTF. The chain employs TRBV7-9 and TRBJ1-2, with 7 bases matching TRBD1. The CDR3 sequence is 16 residues long. Per germline, CDR1 SEHNR and CDR2 FQNEAQ (reference sequence). J was trimmed by 6 bases and V by 5 bases; bases with no gene match: 15.

The chain recombines TRBV9 with TRBJ1-1, with D uncertain. The germline gives CDR1 SGDLS, CDR2 YYNGEE. The germline V and J ends were trimmed by 0 bases and 5 bases, with 8 bases remaining between them. CDR3 size: 13 residues. The CDR3 DNA is TGTGCCAGCAGCGTAGCTCTGATGACTGAAGCTTTCTTT. Translated: CASSVALMTEAFF.

The V gene is TRBV7-3, the J gene TRBJ1-1, with D perhaps matching TRBD1 (6 bases). CDR3 size: 14 residues. Trimming removed 0 bases at V and 5 bases at J, with 10 bases between. Per the germline V gene, CDR1 is SGHTA and CDR2 is FQGTGA. DNA of the CDR3: TGTGCCAGCAGCTTAACAGGGGGGAAGACTGAAGCTTTCTTT. Translating it yields CASSLTGGKTEAFF.

The count of this clone is one. The rearrangement uses TRBV6-1 and TRBJ1-5; no firm D call. The CDR3 extends over 14 amino acids. Trimming took 1 base from V and 4 from J, leaving 8 bases between them. Germline CDR1 MNHNS, CDR2 SASEGT. Here the CDR3 DNA reads TGTGCCAGCAGTGAAGATTTGGGGAATCAGCCCCAGCATTTT. Encoded protein: CASSEDLGNQPQHF.

The genes are TRBV7-9 and TRBJ1-1; possibly TRBD1 for D (5 bases). The V gene lost 1 base and the J gene lost 2 bases, with 8 bases spanning the gap. This CDR3 region has 14 residues. Germline V lookup: CDR1 SEHNR, CDR2 FQNEAQ (reference sequence). CDR3 DNA: TGTGCCAGCAGCTTAGAGACAGCAAACACTGAAGCTTTCTTT. It yields the protein CASSLETANTEAFF.

The V gene is TRBV28, the J gene TRBJ2-7; 9 positions match TRBD1. Per the germline V gene, CDR1 is MDHEN and CDR2 is SYDVKM. The CDR3 sequence is 15 residues long. Trimming removed 6 bases from V and 3 bases from J; junction bases left unmatched: 9. The CDR3 DNA reads TGTGCCAGCAGGAAAGGACAGGGGATCGGCTACGAGCAGTACTTC. Amino acids: CASRKGQGIGYEQYF.

J is TRBJ1-1 and V is TRBV6-2 or TRBV6-3, with a weak D call TRBD1 (5 bases). This CDR3 has 15 residues. The V gene lost 0 bases and the J gene lost 0 bases, with 8 bases spanning the gap. The germline CDR1 and CDR2 sequences are MNHEY and SVGEGT. Here the CDR3 DNA reads TGTGCCAGCAGTTACTCAAAGGGGATGAACACTGAAGCTTTCTTT. Translation gives CASSYSKGMNTEAFF.

This sequence joins TRBV18 and TRBJ2-7, with D possibly TRBD1 on 5 matching bases. The CDR3 consists of 14 residues. Germline V gene sequence: CDR1 KGHSH, CDR2 LQKENI. The ends were cut back, 2 bases at V and 2 bases at J, with 10 bases in the middle. This CDR3 reads CASSPAGIPYEQYF. CDR3 DNA: TGTGCCAGCTCACCAGCAGGGATCCCCTACGAGCAGTACTTC.

This rearrangement joins TRBV5-4 to TRBJ1-5, with D possibly TRBD1 on 6 matching bases. Germline V lookup: CDR1 SGHNT, CDR2 YYREEE (reference sequence). The CDR3 has 16 amino acids. V gave up 0 bases and J gave up 2 bases, with 12 bases separating them. The chain's CDR3 is CASSLGGPGGNQPQHF. The CDR3 DNA follows: TGTGCCAGCAGCTTGGGGGGGCCGGGGGGCAATCAGCCCCAGCATTTT.

The gene calls are TRBV6-5 and TRBJ1-1, with 9 bases fitting TRBD1. Trimming removed 6 bases from V and 5 bases from J; junction bases left unmatched: 4. The CDR3 extends over 13 amino acids. From germline, CDR1 is MNHEY and CDR2 SVGAGI. This CDR3 reads CASRRTGETEAFF. In DNA form, the CDR3 reads TGTGCCAGCAGAAGGACAGGGGAGACTGAAGCTTTCTTT.

This chain links TRBV2 with TRBJ1-1, with unresolved D. The CDR3 totals 12 residues. Trimming cost V 6 bases and J 7 bases, with 12 bases left between them. Germline V gives CDR1 SNHLY, CDR2 FYNNEI. CDR3 sequence reads: CASSAERIEAFF. Written as DNA, the CDR3 is TGTGCCAGCAGCGCAGAAAGAATTGAAGCTTTCTTT. The entire variable domain, with the rest obtained from reference TRBV2 and TRBJ1-1, is as follows: EPEVTQTPSHQVTQMGQEVILRCVPISNHLYFYWYRQILGQKVEFLVSFYNNEISEKSEIFDDQFSVERPDGSNFTLKIRSTKLEDSAMYFCASSAERIEAFFGQGTRLTVV.

The chain employs TRBV15 and TRBJ1-5; D perhaps matches TRBD1 (5 bases). Trimming shortened V by 1 base and J by 6 bases, and 19 bases separated the two germline ends. The CDR3 sequence is 17 residues long. CDR1 is LNHNV and CDR2 is YYDKDF in the germline V gene (reference sequence). CDR3 protein: CATSRGPAAGRGQPQHF. In DNA form, the CDR3 reads TGTGCCACCAGCAGAGGTCCCGCGGCAGGTAGGGGTCAGCCCCAGCATTTT.

This chain links TRBV19 with TRBJ2-1, with TRBD2 matching 8 bases. The CDR3 has 17 amino acids. J gave up 8 bases and V 3 bases, and 15 bases lay outside the gene matches. Germline loops: CDR1 LNHDA, CDR2 SQIVND (reference sequence). CDR3 residues: CASSIDSGGRILDEQFF. CDR3 nucleotide sequence: TGTGCCAGTAGTATTGATTCCGGCGGGAGGATATTGGATGAGCAGTTCTTC.

The chain has TRBV6-2 or TRBV6-3 and TRBJ1-1; possibly TRBD1 for D (5 bases). V was shortened by 6 bases and J by 3 bases, with 11 bases between the two germline ends. Germline V gene lookup returns CDR1 MNHEY and CDR2 SVGEGT. The CDR3 has 13 residues. The CDR3 nucleotides read TGTGCCAGCAGCCGACAGCGATACACTGAAGCTTTCTTT. Protein sequence: CASSRQRYTEAFF.

This sequence joins TRBV4-3 and TRBJ2-1; 9 positions match TRBD2. Germline assignment: CDR1 LGHNA and CDR2 YSLEER. This CDR3 contains 15 residues. The V and J ends lost 0 bases and 8 bases, in that order; junction bases with no gene match: 5. CDR3 in amino acids: CASSQDGTSWDEQFF. CDR3 DNA: TGCGCCAGCAGCCAAGACGGGACTAGCTGGGATGAGCAGTTCTTC.

This chain links TRBV6-5 with TRBJ1-4; the match to TRBD1 covers 11 bases. Trimming at V came to 6 bases and at J to 7 bases, leaving 7 bases not matched to a gene. Germline values: CDR1 MNHEY, CDR2 SVGAGI. CDR3 length: 15 residues. CDR3 nucleotide sequence: TGTGCCAGCAGCCGCTCCGGGACAGGGGGTGAAAAACTGTTTTTT. Residues: CASSRSGTGGEKLFF.

The chain uses TRBV29-1 and TRBJ2-1; D call uncertain. Germline V CDR1 and CDR2: SQVTM, ANQGSEA. Trimming cost V 3 bases and J 7 bases, with 16 bases left between them. CDR3 length: 14 residues. This chain's CDR3 is CSVDEAAHSNEQFF. The CDR3 DNA sequence: TGCAGCGTTGACGAGGCAGCGCATTCAAATGAGCAGTTCTTC.

The V gene is TRBV27, the J gene TRBJ2-7, with D unclear. The germline gives CDR1 MNHEY, CDR2 SMNVEV (reference sequence). V dropped 0 bases and J dropped 0 bases, with 6 bases sitting between them. The CDR3 contains 14 residues. In DNA form, the CDR3 reads TGTGCCAGCAGTTTATCGGGCAGCTCCTACGAGCAGTACTTC. Its translation is CASSLSGSSYEQYF.

This chain joins TRBV6-5 and TRBJ1-5, with D possibly being TRBD1 (5 bases). CDR3 length: 14 amino acids. Trimming shortened V by 2 bases and J by 7 bases, and 12 bases separated the two germline ends. Germline CDR1 MNHEY, CDR2 SVGAGI. The chain's CDR3 is CASSYGQGGQPQHF. In DNA form, the CDR3 reads TGTGCCAGCAGTTACGGGCAGGGCGGGCAGCCCCAGCATTTT.

The chain combines TRBV16 with TRBJ1-5; no clear D. The CDR3 is 14 amino acids. Germline values: CDR1 KGHSY, CDR2 FQNENV. V shed 6 bases and J shed 3 bases, with 12 bases lying between them. The CDR3 region has the DNA TGTGCCAGCAGACGTGACACAATCAATCAGCCCCAGCATTTT. The encoded protein is CASRRDTINQPQHF.